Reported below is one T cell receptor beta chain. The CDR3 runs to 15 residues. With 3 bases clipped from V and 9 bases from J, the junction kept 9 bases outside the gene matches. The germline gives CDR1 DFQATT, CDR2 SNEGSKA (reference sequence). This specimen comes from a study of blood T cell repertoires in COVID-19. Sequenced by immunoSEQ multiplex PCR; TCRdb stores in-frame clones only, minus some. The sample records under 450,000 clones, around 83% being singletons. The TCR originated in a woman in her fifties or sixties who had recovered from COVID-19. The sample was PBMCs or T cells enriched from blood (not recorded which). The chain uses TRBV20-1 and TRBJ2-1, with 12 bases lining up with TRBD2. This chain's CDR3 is CSASRSSGRVSEQFF. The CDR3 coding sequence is TGCAGTGCTAGTAGGTCTAGCGGGAGGGTCAGTGAGCAGTTCTTC.